Sequencing of this T cell receptor (beta chain) was carried out in a study of CD8+CD57+ T cells in acquired aplastic anemia. Overall study: DNA from sorted CD4+ and CD8+ cells averaged roughly 3.4 ug. General study results and limits: Between patients and controls, around 27 CD8+ CDR3 sequences were found in common.

Comment on this clonotype: As yet, its antigen is unknown.

Genomic DNA constituted the template upon which TCR beta VDJ and CDR3 profiling was performed. MiXCR, applied by TCRdb to the reads, yields one record per CDR3 protein. The table lists about 260,000 distinct CDR3 sequences, less than 85% of them singletons, with 42% in the top ten. Those patients picked for sequencing had displayed CD8+CD57+ cell expansion on flow cytometry. When blood sampling took place, the patients had received no therapy. Trimming took 4 bases from V and 8 from J; bases not matched to a gene: 6. Germline assignment: CDR1 SGHTA and CDR2 FQGNSA. CDR3 length: 15 residues. The sequence derives from a human donor with aplastic anemia. The material sequenced was sorted CD4+, CD8+, or CD8+CD57+ T cells (not recorded which) from PBMCs. The chain recombines TRBV7-2 with TRBJ1-6; TRBD1 matches at 9 bases. In nucleotides, the CDR3 is TGTGCCAGCAGCTACCGGGACAGGGTGTATTCACCCCTCCACTTT. Its translation: CASSYRDRVYSPLHF.